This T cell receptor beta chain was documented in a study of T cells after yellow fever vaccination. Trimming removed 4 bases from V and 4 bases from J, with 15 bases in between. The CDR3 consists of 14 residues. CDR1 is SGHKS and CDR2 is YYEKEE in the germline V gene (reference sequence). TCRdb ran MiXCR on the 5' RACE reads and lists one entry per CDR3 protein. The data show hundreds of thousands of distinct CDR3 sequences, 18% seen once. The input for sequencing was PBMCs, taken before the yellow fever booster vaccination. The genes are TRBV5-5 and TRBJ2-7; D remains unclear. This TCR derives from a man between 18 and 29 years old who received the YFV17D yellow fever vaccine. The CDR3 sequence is CASSMENYLYEQYV. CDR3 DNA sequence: TGTGCCAGCAGCATGGAGAACTATCTTTACGAGCAGTACGTC.